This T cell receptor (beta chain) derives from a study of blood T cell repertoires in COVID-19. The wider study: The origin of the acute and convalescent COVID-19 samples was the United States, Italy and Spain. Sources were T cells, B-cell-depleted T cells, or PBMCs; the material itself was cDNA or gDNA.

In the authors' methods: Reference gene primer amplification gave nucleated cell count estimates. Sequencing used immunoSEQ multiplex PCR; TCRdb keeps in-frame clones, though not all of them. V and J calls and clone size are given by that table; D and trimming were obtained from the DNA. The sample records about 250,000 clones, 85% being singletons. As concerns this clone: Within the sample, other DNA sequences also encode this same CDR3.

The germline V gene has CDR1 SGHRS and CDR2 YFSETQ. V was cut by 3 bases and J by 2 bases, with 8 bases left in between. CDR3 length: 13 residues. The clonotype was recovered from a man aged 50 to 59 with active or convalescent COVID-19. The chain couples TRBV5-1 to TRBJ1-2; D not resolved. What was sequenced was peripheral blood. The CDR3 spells CASSSAGNYGYTF. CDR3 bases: TGCGCCAGCAGCTCGGCGGGGAACTATGGCTACACCTTC.